Listed below are T cell receptor beta chains from one sample, sequenced in a study of blood T cell repertoires in COVID-19. TCRdb keeps only in-frame clones here, not all; method: immunoSEQ multiplex PCR. The repertoire includes some 98,000 clones, 82% of them detected once, and approximately 10% sits in the top ten. Sequenced: peripheral blood. These receptor sequences come from a man in his 70s with active or convalescent COVID-19. Each CDR3 is given with its conserved first and last residue. The D gene is left open where the match is weak. Some rows mark clone size as missing; the rest say once, few, many or name a class of expanded clone.

clone size: once
V gene: TRBV14
J gene: TRBJ2-7
D gene: TRBD1
CDR3 protein: CASSQGQGPYEQYF
CDR3 DNA: TGTGCCAGCAGCCAGGGACAGGGGCCCTACGAGCAGTACTTC

clone size: NA
V gene: TRBV2
J gene: TRBJ1-5
D gene: TRBD1
CDR3 protein: CASSTRDRDRYSNQPQHF
CDR3 DNA: TGTGCCAGCAGCACCCGGGACAGGGATCGTTATAGCAATCAGCCCCAGCATTTT

clone size: NA
V gene: TRBV10-3
J gene: TRBJ2-3
D gene: TRBD2
CDR3 protein: CAIRASGRRTDTQYF
CDR3 DNA: TGTGCCATCAGAGCTAGCGGGCGTAGAACAGATACGCAGTATTTT

clone size: NA
V gene: TRBV5-4
J gene: TRBJ2-3
D gene: NA
CDR3 protein: CASSFPGTSTDTQYF
CDR3 DNA: TGTGCCAGCAGCTTCCCCGGGACTAGCACAGATACGCAGTATTTT

clone size: once
V gene: TRBV11-2
J gene: TRBJ2-5
D gene: TRBD1
CDR3 protein: CASSRSGGRETQYF
CDR3 DNA: TGTGCCAGCAGCAGATCAGGGGGTAGGGAGACCCAGTACTTC

clone size: NA
V gene: TRBV7-9
J gene: TRBJ2-3
D gene: TRBD2
CDR3 protein: CASSPSPGLAKYTDTQYF
CDR3 DNA: TGTGCCAGCAGCCCCTCCCCCGGACTAGCGAAATACACAGATACGCAGTATTTT

clone size: NA
V gene: TRBV11-3
J gene: TRBJ1-6
D gene: NA
CDR3 protein: CASSPGIDSPLHF
CDR3 DNA: TGTGCCAGCAGCCCCGGGATTGATTCACCCCTCCACTTT

clone size: NA
V gene: TRBV4-3
J gene: TRBJ1-4
D gene: TRBD1
CDR3 protein: CASSQGMLTGGNNEKLFF
CDR3 DNA: TGCGCCAGCAGCCAGGGGATGTTAACAGGGGGGAATAATGAAAAACTGTTTTTT

clone size: NA
V gene: TRBV9
J gene: TRBJ1-3
D gene: NA
CDR3 protein: CASSVEVDTASGNTIYF
CDR3 DNA: TGTGCCAGCAGCGTAGAGGTAGACACGGCCTCTGGAAACACCATATATTTT

clone size: NA
V gene: TRBV5-1
J gene: TRBJ2-3
D gene: NA
CDR3 protein: CASSTSRDTFTDTQYF
CDR3 DNA: TGCGCCAGCAGCACCTCCCGGGACACCTTCACAGATACGCAGTATTTT

clone size: NA
V gene: TRBV12-3/TRBV12-4
J gene: TRBJ1-4
D gene: TRBD1
CDR3 protein: CASMTGGDRGPHF
CDR3 DNA: TGTGCCAGCATGACCGGGGGGGACAGGGGGCCCCATTTT

clone size: few
V gene: TRBV11-2
J gene: TRBJ2-7
D gene: TRBD2
CDR3 protein: CASSSGGAGGYEQYF
CDR3 DNA: TGTGCCAGCAGCTCCGGCGGAGCGGGGGGCTACGAGCAGTACTTC

clone size: NA
V gene: TRBV7-2
J gene: TRBJ2-1
D gene: TRBD2
CDR3 protein: CASSLAAGGPREQFF
CDR3 DNA: TGTGCCAGCAGCTTAGCAGCGGGGGGCCCGAGGGAGCAGTTCTTC

clone size: few
V gene: TRBV14
J gene: TRBJ2-2
D gene: NA
CDR3 protein: CASSQVLSPNTGELFF
CDR3 DNA: TGTGCCAGCAGCCAAGTTCTGTCCCCGAACACCGGGGAGCTGTTTTTT

clone size: NA
V gene: TRBV11-1
J gene: TRBJ1-1
D gene: TRBD1
CDR3 protein: CASSRRQDRDKSFF
CDR3 DNA: TGTGCCAGCAGCCGTCGTCAGGACAGGGATAAATCTTTCTTT

clone size: NA
V gene: TRBV7-3
J gene: TRBJ2-3
D gene: TRBD2
CDR3 protein: CASSLAGGNTDTQYF
CDR3 DNA: TGTGCCAGCAGCTTAGCGGGGGGTAACACAGATACGCAGTATTTT

clone size: NA
V gene: TRBV7-2
J gene: TRBJ1-3
D gene: NA
CDR3 protein: CASSLGTFPGNTIYF
CDR3 DNA: TGTGCCAGCAGCTTAGGGACTTTTCCTGGAAACACCATATATTTT

clone size: NA
V gene: TRBV15
J gene: TRBJ2-5
D gene: NA
CDR3 protein: CATSIQETQYF
CDR3 DNA: TGTGCCACCAGCATTCAGGAGACCCAGTACTTC

clone size: NA
V gene: TRBV19
J gene: TRBJ2-1
D gene: NA
CDR3 protein: CASSSSGEQFF
CDR3 DNA: TGTGCCAGTAGTTCCAGCGGAGAGCAGTTCTTC

clone size: NA
V gene: TRBV7-2
J gene: TRBJ1-1
D gene: TRBD1
CDR3 protein: CASSIRQGAGTEAFF
CDR3 DNA: TGTGCCAGCAGCATAAGACAGGGGGCAGGCACTGAAGCTTTCTTT